The T cell receptor (beta chain) described here comes from a study of CD8 T cells in Susac syndrome. General study points: The study conceded that relatively few individuals underwent its TCR sequencing and HLA analysis.

A word on this clonotype: Its matching antigen is unknown.

This CDR3 has 14 amino acids. Trimming took off 8 bases at V and 8 bases at J, with 20 bases between the two ends. CDR1 and CDR2 (germline): SGHRS, YFSETQ. Random hexamers served to reverse transcribe roughly 0.45 to 1 ug RNA. Amplification of the TCR beta CDR3 was carried out by immunoSEQ multiplex PCR, which spanned a total of 54 Vbeta and 13 Jbeta segments. TCRdb recomputed calls from the immunoSEQ multiplex PCR reads with MiXCR, one row per CDR3 protein. The data contain some 170,000 distinct CDR3 sequences, 93% of them singletons. Healthy donors formed controls matched for age and sex. FACS enriched CD8+ TEMRA cells, while bulk CD8+ and CD4+ were negatively isolated.

Sequencing used CD4+ T cells from PBMCs. The V and J genes are TRBV5-1 and TRBJ2-1; perhaps TRBD2 as D (6 bases). This TCR came from a human donor in good health. The CDR3 region is CASTPGGGYDEQFF. Written as DNA, the CDR3 is TGCGCCAGTACTCCCGGTGGGGGGTACGATGAGCAGTTCTTC.